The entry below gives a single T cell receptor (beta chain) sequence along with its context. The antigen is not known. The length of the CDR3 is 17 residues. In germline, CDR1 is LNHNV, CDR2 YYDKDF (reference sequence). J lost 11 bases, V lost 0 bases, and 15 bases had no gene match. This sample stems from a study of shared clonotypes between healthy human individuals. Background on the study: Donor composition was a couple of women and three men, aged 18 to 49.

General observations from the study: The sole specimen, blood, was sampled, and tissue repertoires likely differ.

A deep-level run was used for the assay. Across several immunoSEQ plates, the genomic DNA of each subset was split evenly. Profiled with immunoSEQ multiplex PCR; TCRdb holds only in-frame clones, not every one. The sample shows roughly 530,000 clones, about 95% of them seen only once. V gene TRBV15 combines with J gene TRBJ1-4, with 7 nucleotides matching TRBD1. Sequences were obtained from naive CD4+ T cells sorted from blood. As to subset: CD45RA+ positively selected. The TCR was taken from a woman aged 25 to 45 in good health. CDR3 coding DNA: TGTGCCACCAGCAGAGATTGGGGGGACAGACCTTCCCACAAACTGTTTTTT. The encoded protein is CATSRDWGDRPSHKLFF.